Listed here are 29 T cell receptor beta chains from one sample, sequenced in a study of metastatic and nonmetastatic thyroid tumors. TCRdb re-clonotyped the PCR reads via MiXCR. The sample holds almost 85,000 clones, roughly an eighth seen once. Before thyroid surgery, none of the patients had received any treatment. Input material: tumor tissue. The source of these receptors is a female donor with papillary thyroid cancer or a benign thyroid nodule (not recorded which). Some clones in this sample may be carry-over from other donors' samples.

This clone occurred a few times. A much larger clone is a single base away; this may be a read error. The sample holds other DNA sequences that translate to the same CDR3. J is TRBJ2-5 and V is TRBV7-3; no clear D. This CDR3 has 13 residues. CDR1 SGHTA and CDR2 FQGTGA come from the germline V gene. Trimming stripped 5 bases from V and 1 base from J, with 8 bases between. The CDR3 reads CASSKGGQETQYF. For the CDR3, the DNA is TGTGCCAGCAGCAAGGGTGGCCAAGAGACCCAGTACTTC.

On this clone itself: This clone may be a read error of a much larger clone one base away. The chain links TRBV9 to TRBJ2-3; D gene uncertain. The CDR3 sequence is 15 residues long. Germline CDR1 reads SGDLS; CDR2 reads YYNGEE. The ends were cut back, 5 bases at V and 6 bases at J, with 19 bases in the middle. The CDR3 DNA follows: TGTGCCAGCAGAGCCCTCCTAGGTCTCGGCGATACGCAGTATTTT. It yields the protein CASRALLGLGDTQYF.

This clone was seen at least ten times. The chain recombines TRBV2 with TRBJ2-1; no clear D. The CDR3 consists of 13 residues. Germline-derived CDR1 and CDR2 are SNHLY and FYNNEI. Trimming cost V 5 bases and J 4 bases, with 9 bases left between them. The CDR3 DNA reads TGTGCCAGCAGTTACTACCAATACAATGAGCAGTTCTTC. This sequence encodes CASSYYQYNEQFF. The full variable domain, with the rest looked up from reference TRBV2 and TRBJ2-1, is EPEVTQTPSHQVTQMGQEVILRCVPISNHLYFYWYRQILGQKVEFLVSFYNNEISEKSEIFDDQFSVERPDGSNFTLKIRSTKLEDSAMYFCASSYYQYNEQFFGPGTRLTVL.

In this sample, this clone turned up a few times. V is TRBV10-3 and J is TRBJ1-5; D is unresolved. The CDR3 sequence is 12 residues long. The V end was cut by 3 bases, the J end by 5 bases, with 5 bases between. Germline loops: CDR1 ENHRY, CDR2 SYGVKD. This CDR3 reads CAISDGDQPQHF. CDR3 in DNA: TGTGCCATCAGTGATGGTGATCAGCCCCAGCATTTT.

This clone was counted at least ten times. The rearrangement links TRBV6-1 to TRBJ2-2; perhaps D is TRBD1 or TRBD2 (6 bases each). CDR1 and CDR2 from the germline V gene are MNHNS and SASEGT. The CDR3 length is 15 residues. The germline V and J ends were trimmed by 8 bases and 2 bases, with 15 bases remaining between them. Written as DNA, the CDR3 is TGTGCCAGCGCTCGTGGGGGGCTTAACACCGGGGAGCTGTTTTTT. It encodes CASARGGLNTGELFF.

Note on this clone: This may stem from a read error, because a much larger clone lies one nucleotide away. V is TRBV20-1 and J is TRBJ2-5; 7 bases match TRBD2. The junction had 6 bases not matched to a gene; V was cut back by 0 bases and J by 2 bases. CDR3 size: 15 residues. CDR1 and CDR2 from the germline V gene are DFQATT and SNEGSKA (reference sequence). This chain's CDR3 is CSARETSRRQETQYF. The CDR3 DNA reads TGCAGTGCTAGAGAGACTAGCCGGCGGCAAGAGACCCAGTACTTC.

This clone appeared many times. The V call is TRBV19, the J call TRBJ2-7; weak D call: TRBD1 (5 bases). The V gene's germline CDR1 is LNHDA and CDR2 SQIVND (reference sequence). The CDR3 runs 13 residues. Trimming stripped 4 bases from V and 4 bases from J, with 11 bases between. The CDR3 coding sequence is TGTGCCAGTAGTACAGCCACAGGTTACGAGCAGTACTTC. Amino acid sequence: CASSTATGYEQYF.

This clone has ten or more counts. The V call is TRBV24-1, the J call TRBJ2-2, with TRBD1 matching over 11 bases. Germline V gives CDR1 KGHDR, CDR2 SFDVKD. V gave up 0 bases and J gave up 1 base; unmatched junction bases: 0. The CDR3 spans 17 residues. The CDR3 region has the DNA TGTGCCACCAGTGATTTGGGGACAGGGGGGAACACCGGGGAGCTGTTTTTT. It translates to CATSDLGTGGNTGELFF.

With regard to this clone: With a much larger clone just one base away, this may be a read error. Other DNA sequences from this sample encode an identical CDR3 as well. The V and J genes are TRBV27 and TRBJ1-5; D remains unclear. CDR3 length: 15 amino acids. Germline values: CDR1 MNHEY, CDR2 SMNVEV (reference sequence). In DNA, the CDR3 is TGTGCCAGCAGCTTATCGTGGGGTCGCAATCAGCCCCAGCATTTT. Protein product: CASSLSWGRNQPQHF.

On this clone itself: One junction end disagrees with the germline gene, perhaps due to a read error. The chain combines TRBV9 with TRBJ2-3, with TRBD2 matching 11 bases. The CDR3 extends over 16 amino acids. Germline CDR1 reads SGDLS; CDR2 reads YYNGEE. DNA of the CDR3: TGTGCCAGCAGCCCCACTAGCGGGAGTAGGACAGATACACAGTATTTT. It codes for CASSPTSGSRTDTQYF.

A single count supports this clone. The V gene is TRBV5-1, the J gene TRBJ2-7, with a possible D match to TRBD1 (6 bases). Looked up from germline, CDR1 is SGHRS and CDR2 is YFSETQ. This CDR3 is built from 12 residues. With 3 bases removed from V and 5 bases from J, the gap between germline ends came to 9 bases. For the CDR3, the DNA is TGCGCCAGCAGCTCGAGGGGGAACGAGCAGTACTTC. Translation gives CASSSRGNEQYF.

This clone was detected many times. The CDR3 loop is CSASTSGTALSSYEQYF. The CDR3 DNA reads TGCAGTGCTTCGACTAGCGGGACCGCCCTAAGCTCCTACGAGCAGTACTTC. The chain carries TRBV20-1 and TRBJ2-7, with TRBD2 matching over 11 bases. This CDR3 is built from 17 residues. CDR1 and CDR2 from the germline V gene are DFQATT and SNEGSKA (reference sequence). J lost 0 bases, V lost 5 bases, and 12 bases had no gene match.

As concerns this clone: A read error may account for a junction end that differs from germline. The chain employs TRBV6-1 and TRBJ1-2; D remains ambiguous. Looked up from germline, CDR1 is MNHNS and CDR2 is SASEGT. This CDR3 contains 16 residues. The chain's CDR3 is CANSEYEWAGSYGYTF. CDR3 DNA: TGTGCCAACAGTGAATACGAGTGGGCAGGTTCCTATGGCTACACCTTC.

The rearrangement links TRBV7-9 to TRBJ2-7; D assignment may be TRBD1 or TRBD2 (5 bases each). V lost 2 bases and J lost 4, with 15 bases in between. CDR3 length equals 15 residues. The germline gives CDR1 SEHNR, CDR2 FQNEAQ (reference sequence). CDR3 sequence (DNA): TGTGCCAGCAGCTTATGGGTGGGGGTAGTATACGAGCAGTACTTC. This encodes CASSLWVGVVYEQYF.

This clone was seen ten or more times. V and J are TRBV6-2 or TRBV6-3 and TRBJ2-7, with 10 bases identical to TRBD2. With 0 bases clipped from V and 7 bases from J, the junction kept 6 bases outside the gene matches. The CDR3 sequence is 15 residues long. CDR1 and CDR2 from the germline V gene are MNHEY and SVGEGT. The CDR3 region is CASSYSASGSPEQYF. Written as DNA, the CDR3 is TGTGCCAGCAGTTACTCGGCTAGCGGGAGCCCTGAGCAGTACTTC.

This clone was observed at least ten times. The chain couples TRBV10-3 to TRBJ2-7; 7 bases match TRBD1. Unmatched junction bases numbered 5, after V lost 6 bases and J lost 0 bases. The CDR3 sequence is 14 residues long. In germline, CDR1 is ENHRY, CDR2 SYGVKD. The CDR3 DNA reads TGTGCCATCAGACCGGGACAGAGCTCCTACGAGCAGTACTTC. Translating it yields CAIRPGQSSYEQYF.

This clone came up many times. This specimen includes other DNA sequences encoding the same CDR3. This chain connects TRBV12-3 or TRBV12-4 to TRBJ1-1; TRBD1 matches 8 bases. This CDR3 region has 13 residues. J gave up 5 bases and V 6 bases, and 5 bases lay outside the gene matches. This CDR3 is CASRRTGGTEAFF. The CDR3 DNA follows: TGTGCCAGCAGAAGAACAGGGGGAACTGAAGCTTTCTTT.

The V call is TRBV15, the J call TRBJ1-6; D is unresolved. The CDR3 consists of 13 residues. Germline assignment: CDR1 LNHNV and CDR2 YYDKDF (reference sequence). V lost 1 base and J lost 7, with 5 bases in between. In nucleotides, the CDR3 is TGTGCCACCAGCAGAGGAGAGAATTCACCCCTCCACTTT. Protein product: CATSRGENSPLHF.

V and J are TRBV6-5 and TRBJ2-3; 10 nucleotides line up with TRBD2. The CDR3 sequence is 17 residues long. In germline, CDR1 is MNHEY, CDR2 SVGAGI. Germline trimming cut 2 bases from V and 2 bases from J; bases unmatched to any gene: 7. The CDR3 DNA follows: TGTGCCAGCAGTTACCTCCTCCTAGCGGGGGTCACAGATACGCAGTATTTT. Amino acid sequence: CASSYLLLAGVTDTQYF.

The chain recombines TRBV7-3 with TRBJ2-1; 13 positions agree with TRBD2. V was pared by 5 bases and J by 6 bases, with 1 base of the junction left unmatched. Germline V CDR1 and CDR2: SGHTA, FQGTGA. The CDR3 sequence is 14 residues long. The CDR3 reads CASSRLAGGNEQFF. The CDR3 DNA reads TGTGCCAGCAGCCGACTAGCGGGAGGCAATGAGCAGTTCTTC.

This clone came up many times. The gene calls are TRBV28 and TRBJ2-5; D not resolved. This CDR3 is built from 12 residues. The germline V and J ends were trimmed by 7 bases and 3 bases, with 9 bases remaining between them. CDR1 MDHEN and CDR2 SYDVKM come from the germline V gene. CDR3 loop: CASNTGEETQYF. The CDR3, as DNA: TGTGCCAGCAATACGGGCGAAGAGACCCAGTACTTC.

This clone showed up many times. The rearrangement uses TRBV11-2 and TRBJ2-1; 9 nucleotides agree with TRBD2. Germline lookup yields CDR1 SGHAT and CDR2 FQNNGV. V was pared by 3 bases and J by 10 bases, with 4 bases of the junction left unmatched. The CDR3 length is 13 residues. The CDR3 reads CASSFSSGNEQFF. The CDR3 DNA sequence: TGTGCCAGCAGCTTTTCTAGCGGGAACGAGCAGTTCTTC.

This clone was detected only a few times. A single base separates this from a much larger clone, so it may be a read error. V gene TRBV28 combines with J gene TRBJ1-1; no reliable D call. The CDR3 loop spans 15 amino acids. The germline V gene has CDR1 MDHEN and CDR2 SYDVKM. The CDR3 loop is CASTLLGLMNTEAFF. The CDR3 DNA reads TGTGCCAGCACTTTACTGGGCCTTATGAACACTGAAGCTTTCTTT.

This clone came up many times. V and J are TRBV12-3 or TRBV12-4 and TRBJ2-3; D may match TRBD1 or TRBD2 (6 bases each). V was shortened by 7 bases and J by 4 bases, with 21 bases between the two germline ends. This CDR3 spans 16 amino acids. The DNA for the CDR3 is TGTGCCAGCACCCTCTTGGACGGAGGGGGTCCAGATACGCAGTATTTT. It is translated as CASTLLDGGGPDTQYF.

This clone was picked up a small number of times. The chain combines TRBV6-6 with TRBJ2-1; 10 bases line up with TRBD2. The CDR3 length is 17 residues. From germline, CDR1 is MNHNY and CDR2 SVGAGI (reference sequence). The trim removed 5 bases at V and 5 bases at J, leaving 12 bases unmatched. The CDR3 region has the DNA TGTGCCAGCAGTGAACCGCCTAGCGGGAGAACTCACAATGAGCAGTTCTTC. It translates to CASSEPPSGRTHNEQFF.

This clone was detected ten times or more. CDR3 region: CASSLGLRDSPNYGYTF. For the CDR3, the DNA is TGTGCCAGCAGCTTAGGGCTCCGGGACAGCCCTAACTATGGCTACACCTTC. The chain has TRBV7-2 and TRBJ1-2, with TRBD1 matching over 7 bases. Trimming took 1 base from V and 0 from J; bases not matched to a gene: 8. CDR3 length: 17 residues. Per germline, CDR1 SGHTA and CDR2 FQGNSA.

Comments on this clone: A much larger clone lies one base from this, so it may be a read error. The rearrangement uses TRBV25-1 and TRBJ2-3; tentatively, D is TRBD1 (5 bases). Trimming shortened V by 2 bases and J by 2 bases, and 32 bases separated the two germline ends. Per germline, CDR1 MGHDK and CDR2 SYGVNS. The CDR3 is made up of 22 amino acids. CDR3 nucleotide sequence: TGTGCCAGCAGTGAAAAGCAGAAGGTGCTGCTCTGCAGGGCCCGCACCACAGATACGCAGTATTTT. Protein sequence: CASSEKQKVLLCRARTTDTQYF.

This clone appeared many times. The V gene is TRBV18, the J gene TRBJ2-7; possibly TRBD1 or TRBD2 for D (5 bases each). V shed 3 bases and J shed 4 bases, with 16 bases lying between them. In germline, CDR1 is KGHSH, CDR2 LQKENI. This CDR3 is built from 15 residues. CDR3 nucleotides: TGTGCCAGCTCACCGGGACCCAGTTTTATTTACGAGCAGTACTTC. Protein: CASSPGPSFIYEQYF.

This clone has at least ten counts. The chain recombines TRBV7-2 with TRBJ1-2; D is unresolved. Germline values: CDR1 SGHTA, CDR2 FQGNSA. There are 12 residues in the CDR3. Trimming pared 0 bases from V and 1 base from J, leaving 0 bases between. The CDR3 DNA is TGTGCCAGCAGCTTAGCTAACTATGGCTACACCTTC. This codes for CASSLANYGYTF. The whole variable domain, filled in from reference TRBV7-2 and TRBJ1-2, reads GAGVSQSPSNKVTEKGKDVELRCDPISGHTALYWYRQSLGQGLEFLIYFQGNSAPDKSGLPSDRFSAERTGGSVSTLTIQRTQQEDSAVYLCASSLANYGYTFGSGTRLTVV.